This T cell receptor beta chain was recovered during a study of neurological immune-mediated disorders. V was shortened by 0 bases and J by 5 bases, with 4 bases between the two germline ends. CDR3 size: 13 residues. Looked up from germline, CDR1 is KGHDR and CDR2 is SFDVKD. The cDNA was produced through 5'RACE with 10-nucleotide random UMIs. Over 170 million TCR-beta sequences from 15-18 subjects came from every sequencing run. TCRdb analysed the 5' RACE reads with MiXCR anew, one entry per CDR3 protein. The table lists tens of thousands of distinct CDR3 sequences, roughly 4.8% of them singletons. This clonotype was detected a few times.

This clonotype was obtained from a woman between 25 and 40 years old with multiple sclerosis. J is TRBJ2-1 and V is TRBV24-1; D gene unclear. Material for sequencing was PBMCs. CDR3 coding DNA: TGTGCCACCAGTGATTTGAGAGACAATGAGCAGTTCTTC. This translates into CATSDLRDNEQFF.